The clone carrying this T cell receptor (beta chain) was observed a single time. This sample is part of a study of control samples from healthy donors and cancer patients. The protocol was immunoSEQ multiplex PCR, while the TCRdb copy is restricted to in-frame clones and leaves out a portion. This sample has some 29,000 clones, with roughly 85% found just once. The ends were cut back, 2 bases at V and 0 bases at J, with 8 bases in the middle. The CDR3 sequence is 14 residues long. Looked up from germline, CDR1 is MNHNY and CDR2 is SVGAGI (reference sequence). The chain is built from TRBV6-6 and TRBJ2-7; D not resolved. The receptor was derived from a female donor with melanoma. Material for sequencing was formalin-fixed, paraffin-embedded tissue. Here the CDR3 reads CASSYRPASYEQYF. CDR3 coding DNA: TGTGCCAGCAGTTACCGGCCAGCCTCCTACGAGCAGTACTTC.